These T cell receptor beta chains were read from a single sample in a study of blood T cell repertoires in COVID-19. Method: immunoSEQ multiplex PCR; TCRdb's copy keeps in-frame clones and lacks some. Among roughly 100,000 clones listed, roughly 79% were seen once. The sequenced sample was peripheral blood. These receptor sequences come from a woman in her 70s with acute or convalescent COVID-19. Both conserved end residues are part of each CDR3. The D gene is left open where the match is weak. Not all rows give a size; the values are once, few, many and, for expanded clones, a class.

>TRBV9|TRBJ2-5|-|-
CASSTGFRETQYF
TGTGCCAGCAGTACAGGGTTCAGGGAGACCCAGTACTTC
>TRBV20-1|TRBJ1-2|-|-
CSAEPVSGYTF
TGCAGTGCGGAGCCCGTGAGTGGCTACACCTTC
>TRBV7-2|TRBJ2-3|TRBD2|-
CASSLRGDGTDTQYF
TGTGCCAGCAGCTTACGGGGGGACGGGACAGATACGCAGTATTTT
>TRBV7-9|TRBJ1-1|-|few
CASNQAQEEAFF
TGTGCCAGCAACCAAGCACAGGAAGAAGCTTTCTTT
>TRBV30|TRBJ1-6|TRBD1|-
CAWTGGRYNSPLHF
TGTGCCTGGACAGGGGGCCGGTATAATTCACCCCTCCACTTT
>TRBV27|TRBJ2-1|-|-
CASSLSELVGGREQFF
TGTGCCAGCAGTTTATCGGAACTCGTCGGAGGACGGGAGCAGTTCTTC
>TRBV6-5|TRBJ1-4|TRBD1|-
CASSWDRGKEKLFF
TGTGCCAGCAGTTGGGACAGGGGGAAAGAAAAACTGTTTTTT
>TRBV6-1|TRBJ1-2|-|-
CASSDRVWYGYTF
TGTGCCAGCAGTGACAGGGTATGGTATGGCTACACCTTC
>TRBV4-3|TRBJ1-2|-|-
CASSSRQGSNYGYTF
TGCGCCAGCAGCTCTCGACAAGGGAGTAACTATGGCTACACCTTC
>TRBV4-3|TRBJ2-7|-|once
CASSQDDNSYEQYF
TGCGCCAGCAGCCAAGACGACAACTCCTACGAGCAGTACTTC
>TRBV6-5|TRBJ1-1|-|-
CASSQDGVGTEAFF
TGTGCCAGCAGTCAGGACGGGGTGGGCACTGAAGCTTTCTTT
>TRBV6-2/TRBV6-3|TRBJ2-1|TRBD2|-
CASSYFRTSGSVNEQFF
TGTGCCAGCAGTTACTTTCGGACTAGCGGGAGCGTCAATGAGCAGTTCTTC
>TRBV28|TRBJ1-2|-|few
CASSFSSRTGFLSYGYTF
TGTGCCAGCAGTTTCTCCTCCCGTACAGGGTTCCTTTCCTATGGCTACACCTTC
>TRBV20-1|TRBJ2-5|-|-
CSGQSQETQYF
TGCAGCGGACAGAGCCAAGAGACCCAGTACTTC
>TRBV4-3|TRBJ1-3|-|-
CASSQESGAGNTIYF
TGCGCCAGCAGCCAAGAGTCAGGGGCTGGAAACACCATATATTTT
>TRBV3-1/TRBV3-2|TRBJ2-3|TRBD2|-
CASSHGGRTDTQYF
TGTGCCAGCAGCCATGGCGGGAGGACAGATACGCAGTATTTT
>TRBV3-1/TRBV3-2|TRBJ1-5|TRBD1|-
CASSQGQYQPQHF
TGTGCCAGCAGCCAGGGACAGTATCAGCCCCAGCATTTT
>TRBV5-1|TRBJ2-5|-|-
CASSDPGGQETQYF
TGCGCCAGCAGCGACCCCGGGGGGCAGGAGACCCAGTACTTC
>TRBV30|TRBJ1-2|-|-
CAWSRGANYGYTF
TGTGCCTGGAGTAGGGGCGCGAACTATGGCTACACCTTC
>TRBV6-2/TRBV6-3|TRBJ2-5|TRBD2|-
CASSELAGVPETQYF
TGTGCCAGCAGTGAGCTAGCGGGAGTCCCAGAGACCCAGTACTTC
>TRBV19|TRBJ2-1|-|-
CASSIKSEQFF
TGTGCCAGTAGTATTAAGAGTGAGCAGTTCTTC
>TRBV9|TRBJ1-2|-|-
CASSPQGLSNYGYTF
TGTGCCAGCAGCCCACAGGGTTTGTCTAACTATGGCTACACCTTC
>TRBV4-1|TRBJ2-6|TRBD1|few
CASSLSDRAGANVLTF
TGCGCCAGCAGCCTTTCCGACAGGGCTGGGGCCAACGTCCTGACTTTC
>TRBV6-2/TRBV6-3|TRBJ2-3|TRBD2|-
CASSPTSGEGPDTQYF
TGTGCCAGCAGCCCTACTAGCGGAGAGGGCCCAGATACGCAGTATTTT
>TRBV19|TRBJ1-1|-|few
CASSATGWTEAFF
TGTGCCAGTAGTGCTACAGGGTGGACTGAAGCTTTCTTT
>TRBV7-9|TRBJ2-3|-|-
CASSRGAGVADTQYF
TGTGCCAGCAGCCGGGGGGCGGGAGTTGCAGATACGCAGTATTTT
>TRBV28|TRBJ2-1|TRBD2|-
CASSPGTSSFNEQFF
TGTGCCAGCAGCCCGGGGACTAGCTCCTTCAATGAGCAGTTCTTC
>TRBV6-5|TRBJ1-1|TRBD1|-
CASSNTGTGLGGAFF
TGTGCCAGCAGTAATACCGGGACAGGCCTTGGGGGAGCTTTCTTT
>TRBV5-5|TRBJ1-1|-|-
CASSLGGGGVNTEAFF
TGTGCCAGCAGCTTGGGAGGTGGAGGGGTGAACACTGAAGCTTTCTTT
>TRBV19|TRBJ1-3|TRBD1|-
CASSIISGQGAGNTIYF
TGTGCCAGTAGTATCATCTCCGGACAGGGGGCGGGAAACACCATATATTTT